Below are 5 T cell receptor beta chains sequenced from a single sample in a study of blood T cell repertoires in COVID-19. The assay was immunoSEQ multiplex PCR, and TCRdb's table has in-frame clones only and misses some. The table includes some 220,000 clones, 80% to 85% detected once. The sample consisted of peripheral blood. These receptors all come from a woman aged 60-70 years with acute or convalescent COVID-19.

This clone has only one observation. This rearrangement joins TRBV5-1 to TRBJ2-2; 8 bases align to TRBD2. The V gene end was trimmed by 4 bases and the J gene end by 6 bases; junction bases not matched to a gene: 14. The CDR3 sequence is 17 residues long. The germline V gene has CDR1 SGHRS and CDR2 YFSETQ. In DNA, the CDR3 is TGCGCCAGCAGCGCCCTTGCGGGGGGAAGTTTGGCCGGGGAGCTGTTTTTT. It yields the protein CASSALAGGSLAGELFF.

This clone turned up a few times. The V and J genes are TRBV12-5 and TRBJ1-5; 11 bases line up with TRBD1. The CDR3 runs 15 residues. The V gene's germline CDR1 is LGHNT and CDR2 FRNRAP. The V gene end was trimmed by 5 bases and the J gene end by 8 bases; junction bases not matched to a gene: 8. CDR3 in amino acids: CASGPVGTGGEPQHF. Written as DNA, the CDR3 is TGTGCTAGTGGTCCGGTCGGGACAGGGGGTGAGCCCCAGCATTTT.

This sequence joins TRBV7-2 and TRBJ2-3, with 7 bases matching TRBD1. Germline CDR1 SGHTA, CDR2 FQGNSA. The CDR3 has 16 residues. Losses at the gene ends were 5 bases for V and 3 bases for J; bases not matched to a gene: 11. The chain's CDR3 is CASSQTGPPGTDTQYF. CDR3 sequence (DNA): TGTGCCAGCAGCCAGACAGGGCCTCCGGGGACAGATACGCAGTATTTT.

This clone was seen just once. The J gene is TRBJ1-4, the V gene TRBV6-5, with TRBD1 as a possible D gene (5 bases). The V end was cut by 6 bases, the J end by 8 bases, with 10 bases between. Germline CDR1 and CDR2: MNHEY and SVGAGI. This CDR3 is built from 12 residues. The CDR3 is CASSQSGEKLFF. CDR3 nucleotides: TGTGCCAGCAGCCAATCAGGGGAAAAACTGTTTTTT.

The chain employs TRBV15 and TRBJ2-7, with D perhaps matching TRBD1 (6 bases). The germline gives CDR1 LNHNV, CDR2 YYDKDF (reference sequence). This CDR3 has 15 residues. V dropped 0 bases and J dropped 4 bases, with 13 bases sitting between them. For the CDR3, the DNA is TGTGCCACCAGCAGAGATAGGGACACACTATACGAGCAGTACTTC. This codes for CATSRDRDTLYEQYF.